The 24 T cell receptor beta chains reported below all come from one sample, sequenced in a study of OX40 agonist ivuxolimab in advanced cancers. Receptor amplification or capture employed the immunoSEQ multiplex PCR assay. Sourced from immuneACCESS, this table was stored by TCRdb with only in-frame sequences that have V and J called. A share of the clones is absent; for the studies checked, an unresolved V gene accounts for under half, and the remainder has no known explanation. This sample is represented by around 80,000 clones; over 75% of them were singletons. The ten largest clones add up to more than 0.65% of the sample. Sequences were derived from CD4+ or CD8+ T cells sorted from blood, sampled in a trial of the OX40 agonist ivuxolimab. The receptor set was obtained from an adult with an advanced solid tumor such as melanoma, head and neck, liver or kidney cancer.

As concerns this clone: Germline is not matched at one junction end, which may reflect a read error. The J gene is TRBJ2-1, the V gene TRBV11-3; no reliable D call. Germline loops: CDR1 SGHNT, CDR2 YENEEA. This CDR3 has 16 amino acids. The CDR3 sequence: CAGSLDLSRAYNEQFF. The CDR3 nucleotides are TGTGCCGGCAGCTTAGATCTGTCTAGGGCGTACAATGAGCAGTTCTTC.

The chain combines TRBV7-6 with TRBJ2-5, with 7 bases aligning to TRBD1. The J call is in doubt because the DNA end fits TRBJ2-7 better. CDR1 and CDR2 from the germline V gene are SGHVS and FNYEAQ. The CDR3 is 13 residues long. The CDR3: CASSRSGGGEQYF. The CDR3 bases are TGTGCCAGCAGCCGTTCAGGGGGTGGCGAGCAGTACTTC.

J is TRBJ1-5 and V is TRBV4-1, with TRBD1 as a possible D gene (6 bases). Between the trimmed V and J ends, which lost 4 bases and 1 base, there was a span of 14 bases. The CDR3 consists of 16 residues. The germline CDR1 and CDR2 sequences are MGHRA and YSYEKL. In DNA, the CDR3 is TGCGCCAGCAGCCGAGGAGAGGGGGGGAGCAATCAGCCCCAGCATTTT. It yields the protein CASSRGEGGSNQPQHF.

The chain uses TRBV6-1 and TRBJ1-1; D might be TRBD1 (6 bases). V lost 6 bases, J lost 5 bases, and 16 bases lay in between. Germline V gene lookup returns CDR1 MNHNS and CDR2 SASEGT. The CDR3 length is 14 residues. CDR3 region: CASRFLQGWTEAFF. As DNA, the CDR3 is TGTGCCAGCAGATTCCTACAGGGATGGACTGAAGCTTTCTTT.

The rearrangement joins TRBV7-9 to TRBJ2-3, with a tentative D call TRBD2 (6 bases). This CDR3 is 14 amino acids long. Germline-derived CDR1 and CDR2 are SEHNR and FQNEAQ (reference sequence). The V end lost 5 bases, the J end lost 3 bases, and 12 bases lay between the germline ends. The CDR3 loop reads CASSTRLGTDTQYF. The CDR3 DNA reads as TGTGCCAGCAGCACCCGACTAGGAACAGATACGCAGTATTTT. The full variable domain, rest sourced from reference TRBV7-9 and TRBJ2-3, is DTGVSQNPRHKITKRGQNVTFRCDPISEHNRLYWYRQTLGQGPEFLTYFQNEAQLEKSRLLSDRFSAERPKGSFSTLEIQRTEQGDSAMYLCASSTRLGTDTQYFGPGTRLTVL.

The sample holds a few counts of this clone. This rearrangement joins TRBV4-2 to TRBJ2-7; D gene ambiguous. The CDR3 totals 15 residues. Looked up from germline, CDR1 is LGHNA and CDR2 is YNFKEQ. Trimming left V 1 base short and J 0 bases short, with 10 bases between. The CDR3 loop reads CASSQALTVSYEQYF. DNA of the CDR3: TGTGCCAGCAGCCAAGCCCTGACGGTCTCCTACGAGCAGTACTTC.

This clone was seen a handful of times. This chain connects TRBV9 to TRBJ1-1; D is uncertain. V was clipped by 0 bases and J by 8 bases, with 8 bases between them. The CDR3 extends over 12 amino acids. CDR1 is SGDLS and CDR2 is YYNGEE in the germline V gene. Here the CDR3 DNA reads TGTGCCAGCAGCGTAGAATATGGAGAAGCTTTCTTT. It specifies CASSVEYGEAFF.

CDR3 nucleotide sequence: TGTGCCATCAGTGCCTCTGGAAACACCATATATTTT. Its translation is CAISASGNTIYF. V usage is TRBV10-3 and J usage is TRBJ1-3; the D is unclear. Germline V lookup: CDR1 ENHRY, CDR2 SYGVKD. V lost 4 bases, J lost 0 bases, and 1 base lay in between. The length of the CDR3 is 12 residues.

The chain joins TRBV10-2 to TRBJ1-6; possible D gene TRBD1, 6 bases. Looked up from germline, CDR1 is WSHSY and CDR2 is SAAADI. V lost 4 bases and J lost 6, with 13 bases in between. There are 15 residues in the CDR3. In nucleotides, the CDR3 is TGCGCCAGCAGTGCGAGGGGGGGGAGTAATTCACCCCTCCACTTT. This codes for CASSARGGSNSPLHF.

V and J are TRBV7-9 and TRBJ2-3, with TRBD2 matching 7 bases. V trimming: 2 bases; J trimming: 8 bases; junction bases outside the gene matches: 4. CDR1 is SEHNR and CDR2 is FQNEAQ in the germline V gene (reference sequence). This CDR3 has 13 amino acids. CDR3 region: CASSLQAGLTQYF. The CDR3 DNA reads as TGTGCCAGCAGCTTACAAGCGGGACTTACGCAGTATTTT.

Concerning this clone itself: The same CDR3 also results from other DNA sequences found in this sample. The chain's CDR3 is CASSLRTTSPLHF. CDR3 bases: TGTGCCAGCAGCTTAAGGACGACCTCACCCCTCCACTTT. The gene calls are TRBV7-2 and TRBJ1-6; no clear D. Germline CDR1 reads SGHTA; CDR2 reads FQGNSA. CDR3 length: 13 residues. V was cut by 2 bases and J by 10 bases, with 9 bases left in between.

This clone was found a few times. V and J are TRBV10-3 and TRBJ1-1; D unclear. Trimming took 6 bases from V and 8 from J, leaving 10 bases between them. The germline gives CDR1 ENHRY, CDR2 SYGVKD. The CDR3 runs 11 residues. The CDR3 spells CAISSGVEAFF. The CDR3 nucleotides read TGTGCCATCAGCTCGGGAGTGGAAGCTTTCTTT.

This chain joins TRBV6-4 and TRBJ2-5; tentatively, D is TRBD1 or TRBD2 (5 bases each). This CDR3 has 16 residues. Trimming cost V 2 bases and J 5 bases, with 18 bases left between them. The germline V gene encodes CDR1 MRHNA and CDR2 SNTAGT. CDR3 in amino acids: CASSDPAGRAKETQYF. The CDR3 DNA reads as TGTGCCAGCAGTGACCCGGCGGGCAGGGCGAAGGAGACCCAGTACTTC.

This rearrangement joins TRBV5-1 to TRBJ2-2; D perhaps matches TRBD1 (6 bases). CDR3 size: 17 residues. CDR1 is SGHRS and CDR2 is YFSETQ in the germline V gene. V was pared by 4 bases and J by 1 base, with 17 bases between. The CDR3 sequence is CASSPRQAGRNTGELFF. The CDR3 coding sequence is TGCGCCAGCAGCCCCCGACAGGCAGGAAGGAACACCGGGGAGCTGTTTTTT.

This rearrangement joins TRBV28 to TRBJ1-2, with TRBD1 as a possible D gene (5 bases). The ends were cut back, 6 bases at V and 4 bases at J, with 9 bases in the middle. The CDR3 has 12 residues. The germline V gene encodes CDR1 MDHEN and CDR2 SYDVKM. CDR3 DNA sequence: TGTGCCAGCAGGGCCGGGGGCTATGGCTACACCTTC. Protein: CASRAGGYGYTF.

This rearrangement joins TRBV9 to TRBJ2-7; D remains unclear. Germline CDR1 and CDR2: SGDLS and YYNGEE. This CDR3 is 13 amino acids long. Trimming took 0 bases from V and 3 from J, leaving 7 bases between them. CDR3: CASSVVPYYEQYF. CDR3 nucleotides: TGTGCCAGCAGCGTAGTCCCCTACTACGAGCAGTACTTC.

This clone showed up just a few times. The chain combines TRBV27 with TRBJ2-6; D might be TRBD1 (6 bases). The V and J ends lost 4 bases and 0 bases respectively, with 16 bases between them. The CDR3 totals 18 residues. Germline assignment: CDR1 MNHEY and CDR2 SMNVEV (reference sequence). The CDR3 reads CASSSLGQGHSGANVLTF. The CDR3 DNA reads TGTGCCAGCAGTTCACTGGGGCAGGGGCACTCTGGGGCCAACGTCCTGACTTTC.

The chain couples TRBV19 to TRBJ2-1, with 9 bases identical to TRBD1. With V trimmed by 3 bases and J by 5 bases, 5 bases remained unmatched. This CDR3 is built from 15 residues. Germline values: CDR1 LNHDA, CDR2 SQIVND (reference sequence). The CDR3 spells CASSILDRGNNEQFF. For the CDR3, the DNA is TGTGCCAGTAGTATTCTGGACAGGGGAAACAATGAGCAGTTCTTC.

The chain carries TRBV4-2 and TRBJ1-5, with TRBD1 matching 9 bases. The V and J ends lost 2 bases and 5 bases, in that order; junction bases with no gene match: 1. The CDR3 extends over 14 amino acids. CDR1 is LGHNA and CDR2 is YNFKEQ in the germline V gene. CDR3 residues: CASSQRQGDQPQHF. DNA of the CDR3: TGTGCCAGCAGCCAACGACAGGGGGATCAGCCCCAGCATTTT.

The genes are TRBV27 and TRBJ1-5; 7 nucleotides line up with TRBD1. This CDR3 contains 15 residues. The V gene's germline CDR1 is MNHEY and CDR2 SMNVEV (reference sequence). With 6 bases clipped from V and 4 bases from J, the junction kept 9 bases outside the gene matches. The CDR3 sequence: CASRRNQQGNQPQHF. CDR3 nucleotides: TGTGCCAGCAGGCGCAACCAACAGGGGAATCAGCCCCAGCATTTT.

The CDR3 DNA reads TGCGCCAGCAGCTTGGGGGGAATCGAAGAGACCCAGTACTTC. As protein: CASSLGGIEETQYF. The chain carries TRBV5-1 and TRBJ2-5; no firm D call. This CDR3 is built from 14 residues. V was trimmed by 0 bases and J by 3 bases, leaving 9 bases between them. Germline-derived CDR1 and CDR2 are SGHRS and YFSETQ.

This clone was found once. The chain carries TRBV4-3 and TRBJ1-1, with D unresolved. V dropped 2 bases and J dropped 9 bases, with 10 bases sitting between them. The CDR3 sequence is 12 residues long. Germline V gene sequence: CDR1 LGHNA, CDR2 YSLEER. The CDR3 loop reads CASSQQGGKAFF. The CDR3 nucleotides are TGCGCCAGCAGCCAACAAGGAGGAAAAGCTTTCTTT.

The chain has TRBV27 and TRBJ2-5, with TRBD2 matching over 10 bases. The CDR3 covers 15 residues. J lost 5 bases, V lost 3 bases, and 6 bases had no gene match. Per germline, CDR1 MNHEY and CDR2 SMNVEV (reference sequence). The CDR3 loop reads CASSFPGLAEETQYF. CDR3 coding DNA: TGTGCCAGCAGTTTTCCCGGACTAGCGGAGGAGACCCAGTACTTC.

This chain links TRBV5-6 with TRBJ1-6; 7 bases fit TRBD1. CDR3 length equals 15 residues. Germline trimming cut 0 bases from V and 6 bases from J; bases unmatched to any gene: 3. The germline CDR1 and CDR2 sequences are SGHDT and YYEEEE. The CDR3 sequence is CASSLDTGANSPLHF. The CDR3 nucleotides are TGTGCCAGCAGCTTGGATACAGGGGCTAATTCACCCCTCCACTTT.